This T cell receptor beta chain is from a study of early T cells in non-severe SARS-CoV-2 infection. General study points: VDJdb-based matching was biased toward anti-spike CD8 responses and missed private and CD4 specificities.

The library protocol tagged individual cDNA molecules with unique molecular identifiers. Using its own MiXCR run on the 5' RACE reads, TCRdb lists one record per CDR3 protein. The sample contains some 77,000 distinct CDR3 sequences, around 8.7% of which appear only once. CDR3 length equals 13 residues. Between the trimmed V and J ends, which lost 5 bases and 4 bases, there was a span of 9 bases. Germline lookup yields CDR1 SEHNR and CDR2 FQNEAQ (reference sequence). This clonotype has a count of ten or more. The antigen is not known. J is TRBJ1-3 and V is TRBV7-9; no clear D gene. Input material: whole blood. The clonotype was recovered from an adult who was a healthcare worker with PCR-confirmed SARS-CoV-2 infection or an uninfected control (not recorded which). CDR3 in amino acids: CASSRTGGNTIYF. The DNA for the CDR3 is TGTGCCAGCAGCCGGACGGGAGGAAACACCATATATTTT.